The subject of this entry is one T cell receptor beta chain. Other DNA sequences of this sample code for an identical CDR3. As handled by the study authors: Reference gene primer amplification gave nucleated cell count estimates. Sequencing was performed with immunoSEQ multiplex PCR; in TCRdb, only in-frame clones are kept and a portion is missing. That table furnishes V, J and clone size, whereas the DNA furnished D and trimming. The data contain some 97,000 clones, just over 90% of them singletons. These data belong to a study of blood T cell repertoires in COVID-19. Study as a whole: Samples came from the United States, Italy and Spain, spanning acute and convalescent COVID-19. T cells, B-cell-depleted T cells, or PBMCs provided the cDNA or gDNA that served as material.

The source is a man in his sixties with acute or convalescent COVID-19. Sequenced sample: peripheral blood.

As DNA, the CDR3 is TGTGCCAGCTCGCCGACCGGGGTGGGCACTGAAGCTTTCTTT. It codes for CASSPTGVGTEAFF. The chain combines TRBV18 with TRBJ1-1; D gene ambiguous. The V gene's germline CDR1 is KGHSH and CDR2 LQKENI. CDR3 size: 14 residues. V lost 6 bases and J lost 4, with 15 bases in between.